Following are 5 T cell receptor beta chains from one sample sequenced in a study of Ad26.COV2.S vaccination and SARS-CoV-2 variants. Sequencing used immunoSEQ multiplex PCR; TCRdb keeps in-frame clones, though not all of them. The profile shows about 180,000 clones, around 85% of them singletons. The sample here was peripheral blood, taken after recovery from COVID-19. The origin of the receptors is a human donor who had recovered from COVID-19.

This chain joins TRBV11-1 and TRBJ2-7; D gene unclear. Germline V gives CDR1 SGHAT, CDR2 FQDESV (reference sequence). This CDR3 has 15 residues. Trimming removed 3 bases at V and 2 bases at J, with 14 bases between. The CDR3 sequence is CASSFLIDQTYEQYF. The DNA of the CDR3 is TGTGCCAGCAGCTTTCTTATAGACCAAACCTACGAGCAGTACTTC.

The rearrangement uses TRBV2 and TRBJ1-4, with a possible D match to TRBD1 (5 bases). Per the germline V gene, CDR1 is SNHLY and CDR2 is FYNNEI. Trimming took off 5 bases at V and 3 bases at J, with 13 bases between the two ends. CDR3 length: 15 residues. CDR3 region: CASSPGGLSNEKLFF. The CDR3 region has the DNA TGTGCCAGCAGTCCCGGGGGGTTGTCTAATGAAAAACTGTTTTTT.

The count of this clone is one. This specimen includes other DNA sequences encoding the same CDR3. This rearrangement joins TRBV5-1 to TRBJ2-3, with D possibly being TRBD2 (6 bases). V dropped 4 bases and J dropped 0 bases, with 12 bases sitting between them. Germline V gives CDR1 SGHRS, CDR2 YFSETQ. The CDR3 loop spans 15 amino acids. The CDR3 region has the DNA TGCGCCAGCAGCCTGGGGGGAACTAGCACAGATACGCAGTATTTT. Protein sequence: CASSLGGTSTDTQYF.

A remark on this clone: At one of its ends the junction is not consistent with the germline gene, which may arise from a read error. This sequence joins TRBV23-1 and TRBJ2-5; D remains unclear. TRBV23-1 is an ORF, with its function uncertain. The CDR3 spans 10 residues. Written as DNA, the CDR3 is TGCGCCAGCAGTCACCCGGACGCAGACTTC. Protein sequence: CASSHPDADF.

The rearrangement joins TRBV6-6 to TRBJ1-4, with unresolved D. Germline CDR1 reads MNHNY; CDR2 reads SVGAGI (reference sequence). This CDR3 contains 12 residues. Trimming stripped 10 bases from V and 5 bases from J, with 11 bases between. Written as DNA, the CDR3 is TGTGCCACAAGGAATCGAAATGAAAAACTGTTTTTT. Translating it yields CATRNRNEKLFF.